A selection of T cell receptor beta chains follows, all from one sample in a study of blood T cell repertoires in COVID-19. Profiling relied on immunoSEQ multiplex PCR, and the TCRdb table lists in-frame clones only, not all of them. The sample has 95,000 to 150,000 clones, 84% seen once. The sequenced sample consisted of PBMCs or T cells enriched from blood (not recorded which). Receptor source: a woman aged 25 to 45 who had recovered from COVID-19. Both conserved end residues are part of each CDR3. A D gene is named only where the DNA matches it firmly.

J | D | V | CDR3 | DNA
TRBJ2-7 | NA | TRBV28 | CASNSPGYEQYF | TGTGCCAGCAACTCCCCGGGGTACGAGCAGTACTTC
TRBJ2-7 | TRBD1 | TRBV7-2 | CASSPWTGVPYEQYF | TGTGCCAGCAGCCCATGGACAGGGGTACCCTACGAGCAGTACTTC
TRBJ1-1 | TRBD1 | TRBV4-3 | CASSPSGGQDTEAFF | TGCGCCAGCAGCCCCTCAGGGGGCCAGGACACTGAAGCTTTCTTT
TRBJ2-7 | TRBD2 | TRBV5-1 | CASSLFSRTSGRAQFSEQYF | TGCGCCAGCAGCCTATTCTCTAGGACTAGCGGGAGGGCCCAGTTCTCCGAGCAGTACTTC
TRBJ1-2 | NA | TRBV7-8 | CASSAYRAYGYTF | TGTGCCAGCAGCGCCTACAGGGCCTATGGCTACACCTTC
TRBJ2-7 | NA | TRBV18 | CASSTAGYYEQYF | TGTGCCAGCTCGACCGCGGGGTACTACGAGCAGTACTTC
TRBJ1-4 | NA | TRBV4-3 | CASSQDQGSNEKLFF | TGCGCCAGCAGCCAGGATCAGGGGTCTAATGAAAAACTGTTTTTT
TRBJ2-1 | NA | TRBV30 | CAWSVLPTDNEQFF | TGTGCCTGGAGTGTGTTGCCCACGGACAATGAGCAGTTCTTC
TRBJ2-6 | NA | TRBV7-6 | CASSLRESGANVLTF | TGTGCCAGCAGCTTAAGGGAGAGCGGGGCCAACGTCCTGACTTTC
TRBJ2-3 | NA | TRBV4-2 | CASSHTALGEGTDTQYF | TGTGCCAGCAGCCATACAGCGCTTGGGGAGGGCACAGATACGCAGTATTTT
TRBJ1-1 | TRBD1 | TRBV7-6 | CASRSPGGRGNTEAFF | TGTGCCAGCAGGAGCCCAGGGGGACGAGGAAACACTGAAGCTTTCTTT
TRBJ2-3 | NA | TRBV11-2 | CASSLDGQITDTQYF | TGTGCCAGCAGCCTCGATGGACAGATCACAGATACGCAGTATTTT
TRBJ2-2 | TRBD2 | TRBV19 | CASSIRIAGSGTGELFF | TGTGCCAGTAGTATTCGGATAGCGGGGAGCGGCACCGGGGAGCTGTTTTTT
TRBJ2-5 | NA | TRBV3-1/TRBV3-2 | CASSPFIGGLGAQYF | TGTGCCAGCAGCCCCTTTATCGGAGGACTCGGGGCCCAGTACTTC
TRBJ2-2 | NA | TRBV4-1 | CASGYRNLANTGELFF | TGCGCCAGCGGTTATCGGAACCTAGCGAACACCGGGGAGCTGTTTTTT